Each of the 2 T cell receptor beta chains below was sequenced from the same sample in a study of blood T cell repertoires in COVID-19. Measured with immunoSEQ multiplex PCR; TCRdb has only the in-frame clones, and not every one. The table includes roughly 150,000 clones, 88% detected once. Sequencing was carried out using peripheral blood. The origin of the receptors is a man aged 45 to 65 who had recovered from COVID-19.

The chain carries TRBV7-9 and TRBJ1-4; no reliable D call. The CDR3 spans 15 residues. The germline V and J ends were trimmed by 2 bases and 0 bases, with 7 bases remaining between them. CDR1 and CDR2 from the germline V gene are SEHNR and FQNEAQ (reference sequence). CDR3 coding DNA: TGTGCCAGCAGCTTAACGCAGGCAACTAATGAAAAACTGTTTTTT. This translates into CASSLTQATNEKLFF.

This clone appeared a few times. The chain has TRBV27 and TRBJ1-2; TRBD1 matches 9 bases. Germline V gives CDR1 MNHEY, CDR2 SMNVEV (reference sequence). V trimming: 9 bases; J trimming: 5 bases; junction bases outside the gene matches: 7. This CDR3 comprises 13 residues. This chain's CDR3 is CASGDRARYGYTF. As DNA, the CDR3 is TGTGCCAGTGGGGACAGGGCAAGATATGGCTACACCTTC.